The rows below give T cell receptor beta chains drawn from one sample of a study of cytomegalovirus exposure and HLA in healthy donors. TCRdb's table, derived via immunoSEQ multiplex PCR, lists solely in-frame clones and lacks some. The sample records approximately 160,000 clones, roughly four fifths being singletons. Sequencing used PBMCs. The source is a middle-aged woman in good health and CMV-seronegative. Both conserved end residues are part of each CDR3.

cdr3_aa,v_call
CASSSEGGVTEKLFF,TRBV28
CASTPTGTRMNTEAFF,TRBV28
CASSHREFTEAFF,TRBV6-5
CASSLGGGSYEQYF,TRBV13
CASSLLRATLTNEQFF,TRBV5-1
CAWSGRGYEQFF,TRBV30
CAIREQGGNQPQHF,TRBV10-3
CSAALAGPQYF,TRBV20-1
CASSVNGVSNQPQHF,TRBV19
CASSPAGQGMAGANVLTF,TRBV11-3
CASSLETGGKETQYF,TRBV5-1
CASGTRTGRQETQYF,TRBV27
CASSYEPMNGEAFF,TRBV6-5
CASSSGQGGTGELFF,TRBV7-3
CSVVDSTSNEKLFF,TRBV29-1
CASSFRSGDEQYF,TRBV5-1
CASRPPGLAGDTQYF,TRBV5-1
CASSPLGDSLQETQYF,TRBV27
CASSEGLAGGKNIQYF,TRBV6-1
CASSFGEGEKLFF,TRBV5-1
CASSPPGVARGYEQYF,TRBV19
CAWSLGQGSYNEQFF,TRBV30
CAISIRREGGDGYTF,TRBV10-3
CSVDPAGPGNTIYF,TRBV29-1
CASSPGSLGGEQFF,TRBV6-5
CASSLVGLAADNEQFF,TRBV7-9
CASSVAGQDSYGYTF,TRBV9
CATGFEVELFF,TRBV6-1
CASSKLAGKENEQFF,TRBV21-1
CASSLGGSNQPQHF,TRBV11-2
CASSSGGGRGGELFF,TRBV5-1
CASSRDRDGTGELFF,TRBV5-1
CAWSSPRAGEGEKLFF,TRBV30
CASSLAGTGGFGELFF,TRBV5-1
CASSSGGQGAYEQYF,TRBV6-1
CASGSGTGPTYEQYF,TRBV9
CASRITGGRETQYF,TRBV28
CASSPSDSWISYEQYF,TRBV5-5
CASSQTSGTYNEQFF,TRBV5-1
CASSRTRTNTEAFF,TRBV19
CASSEARFRDRAQNF,TRBV2
CATSRAGTGVVEPQHF,TRBV15
CASSPRNSNTGELFF,TRBV5-1
CASSPLLAEGADTQYF,TRBV2
CAISESVPGGGNTIYF,TRBV10-3
CASSLRGGRGYTF,TRBV28
CASSRQAGGTLPANTGELFF,TRBV5-5
CASSWGGDTDTQYF,TRBV5-1
CASSLPGQPQHF,TRBV28
CASSPGLSRDYGYTF,TRBV18
CASSPRGRGETQYF,TRBV5-5
CAISEVELDTEAFF,TRBV10-3
CASSEIRETQYF,TRBV6-1
CASSELTSTYNEQFF,TRBV6-1